This is a list of T cell receptor beta chains from one sample in a study of T cell repertoires in cytomegalovirus infection. TCRdb passed the reads through MiXCR, listing each CDR3 protein once. The sample lists under 800,000 distinct CDR3 sequences; roughly 24% were seen once. Sequenced material: CD8+ T cells from PBMCs. The receptors shown here come from a human donor in good health (CMV status not recorded). Some clones in this sample may be carry-over from other donors' samples. CDR3s include the opening cysteine and the closing phenylalanine or tryptophan. A D gene is named only where the DNA matches it firmly. Clone size is given for some rows only: seen once, a few or many times, or a class if the clone is expanded.

d_call,clone_size,j_call,cdr3_length,v_call,cdr3_aa,cdr3_nt
TRBD2,few,TRBJ2-5,19,TRBV28,CASSFGLAGAVPFQETQYF,TGTGCCAGCAGTTTTGGACTAGCGGGGGCCGTTCCTTTTCAAGAGACCCAGTACTTC
NA,few,TRBJ2-7,17,TRBV10-3,CAISESPGVRKTYEQYF,TGTGCCATCAGTGAGTCCCCGGGAGTCCGCAAAACCTACGAGCAGTACTTC
NA,few,TRBJ1-2,13,TRBV25-1,CARGTLPNYGYTF,TGTGCCAGGGGGACCCTCCCTAACTATGGCTACACCTTC
TRBD1,NA,TRBJ2-4,16,TRBV2,CASSGGQRLAKNIQYF,TGTGCCAGCAGTGGGGGACAGAGACTAGCCAAAAACATTCAGTACTTC
NA,few,TRBJ2-7,13,TRBV12-3/TRBV12-4,CASRSTGLYEQYF,TGTGCCAGCCGCTCGACAGGCCTCTACGAGCAGTACTTC
TRBD1,NA,TRBJ1-4,18,TRBV6-1,CASSLSGQGRGANEKLFF,TGTGCCAGCAGTCTCTCGGGACAGGGTAGAGGGGCTAATGAAAAACTGTTTTTT
NA,NA,TRBJ2-1,15,TRBV7-9,CASSIPGEDGGRQFF,TGTGCCAGCAGCATCCCCGGAGAAGACGGGGGGCGGCAGTTCTTC
TRBD1,many,TRBJ1-3,15,TRBV7-2,CASSPGQGAGNTIYF,TGTGCCAGCAGCCCGGGACAGGGGGCTGGAAACACCATATATTTT
NA,many,TRBJ2-5,13,TRBV7-6,CASSLDTYRTQYF,TGTGCCAGCAGCTTAGACACCTATCGGACCCAGTACTTC
NA,few,TRBJ1-1,14,TRBV5-5,CASSLDRDNTEAFF,TGTGCCAGCAGCTTGGACAGGGATAACACTGAAGCTTTCTTT
NA,few,TRBJ2-5,14,TRBV6-2/TRBV6-3,CASSWGSGQETQYF,TGTGCCAGCAGTTGGGGGAGTGGGCAAGAGACCCAGTACTTC
TRBD2,NA,TRBJ2-5,17,TRBV10-2,CASSENPSGGAVETQYF,TGCGCCAGCAGTGAGAATCCTAGCGGGGGTGCGGTCGAGACCCAGTACTTC
TRBD2,NA,TRBJ2-7,16,TRBV3-1,CASSQDSERGRYEQYF,TGTGCCAGCAGCCAAGATTCAGAGCGGGGGCGCTACGAGCAGTACTTC
NA,NA,TRBJ2-7,14,TRBV4-1,CASSQVHVSYEQYF,TGCGCCAGCAGCCAAGTACACGTCTCCTACGAGCAGTACTTC
TRBD1,once,TRBJ1-5,14,TRBV2,CASAGQGGNQPQHF,TGTGCCAGTGCCGGACAGGGAGGCAATCAGCCCCAGCATTTT
TRBD1,few,TRBJ1-4,16,TRBV13,CASSSYRGRLDEKLFF,TGTGCCAGCAGCTCATACAGGGGACGTTTGGATGAAAAACTGTTTTTT
TRBD2,many,TRBJ2-2,16,TRBV7-9,CATSGLAGENTGELFF,TGTGCCACCTCGGGACTAGCGGGTGAGAACACCGGGGAGCTGTTTTTT
NA,NA,TRBJ1-2,15,TRBV2,CANSDGGFPNYGYTF,TGTGCCAACAGTGACGGGGGGTTCCCCAACTATGGCTACACCTTC
NA,NA,TRBJ1-4,14,TRBV7-9,CASSLGQREEKLFF,TGTGCCAGCAGCTTAGGGCAGCGGGAGGAAAAACTGTTTTTT
NA,NA,TRBJ2-2,20,TRBV10-3,CATWDRDPTLFLANTGELFF,TGTGCCACCTGGGACCGGGATCCCACCTTGTTCCTTGCGAACACCGGGGAGCTGTTTTTT
TRBD1,few,TRBJ2-2,19,TRBV6-2/TRBV6-3,CASSYPSTWTGINTGELFF,TGTGCCAGCAGTTACCCCTCGACGTGGACAGGGATTAACACCGGGGAGCTGTTTTTT
TRBD1,few,TRBJ2-3,16,TRBV15,CATSTPRGLFTDTQYF,TGTGCCACCAGCACTCCCAGGGGGCTGTTCACAGATACGCAGTATTTT
TRBD2,NA,TRBJ2-5,14,TRBV20-1,CSARDGLVEETQYF,TGCAGTGCTAGAGACGGACTAGTCGAAGAGACCCAGTACTTC
NA,many,TRBJ2-3,14,TRBV6-2/TRBV6-3,CASSPGGGADTQYF,TGTGCCAGCAGTCCAGGTGGGGGAGCAGATACGCAGTATTTT
TRBD2,NA,TRBJ2-1,14,TRBV29-1,CSALGGSVYNEQFF,TGCAGCGCCCTGGGGGGGTCTGTTTACAATGAGCAGTTCTTC
NA,few,TRBJ1-3,18,TRBV27,CASSLGGGGGHSGNTIYF,TGTGCCAGCAGTTTAGGCGGAGGCGGCGGACACTCTGGAAACACCATATATTTT
NA,many,TRBJ1-1,15,TRBV7-9,CASLQGSIANTEAFF,TGTGCCAGCCTACAGGGCTCTATAGCTAACACTGAAGCTTTCTTT
NA,NA,TRBJ2-3,14,TRBV5-4,CASSGGSLGDTQYF,TGTGCCAGCAGCGGGGGTTCACTGGGAGATACGCAGTATTTT
NA,NA,TRBJ2-1,12,TRBV6-2/TRBV6-3,CASSKLDNKQFF,TGTGCCAGCAGTAAACTGGATAATAAGCAGTTCTTC
TRBD1,NA,TRBJ1-2,15,TRBV24-1,CATSDHRQGRDGYTF,TGTGCCACCAGTGATCACAGACAGGGCCGGGATGGCTACACCTTC
TRBD1,NA,TRBJ2-1,17,TRBV7-9,CASSSRDSMILDNEQFF,TGTGCCAGCAGCTCCCGGGACAGTATGATATTAGACAATGAGCAGTTCTTC
NA,NA,TRBJ1-6,15,TRBV6-5,CASSYSKPTDSPLHF,TGTGCCAGCAGTTACTCGAAGCCGACGGATTCACCCCTCCACTTT
NA,NA,TRBJ1-1,12,TRBV5-4,CAIRASNTEAFF,TGTGCCATCCGGGCCTCAAACACTGAAGCTTTCTTT
TRBD1,few,TRBJ1-1,14,TRBV29-1,CSVEVTGDNTEAFF,TGCAGCGTTGAGGTGACAGGGGACAACACTGAAGCTTTCTTT
NA,NA,TRBJ2-3,13,TRBV14,CASSVSPADTQYF,TGTGCCAGCAGCGTTAGCCCCGCAGATACGCAGTATTTT
NA,NA,TRBJ2-2,15,TRBV7-9,CASSLARGPTGELFF,TGTGCCAGCAGCCTGGCCCGGGGGCCCACCGGGGAGCTGTTTTTT
NA,few,TRBJ2-5,15,TRBV7-2,CASSHPTTIQETQYF,TGTGCCAGCAGCCACCCGACGACAATCCAAGAGACCCAGTACTTC
NA,many,TRBJ1-2,12,TRBV6-1,CASSEGSYGYTF,TGTGCCAGCAGTGAAGGGAGCTATGGCTACACCTTC
NA,few,TRBJ1-5,15,TRBV7-9,CASSLVGHTGEPQHF,TGTGCCAGCAGCTTAGTAGGGCATACCGGAGAGCCCCAGCATTTT
TRBD1,NA,TRBJ1-1,16,TRBV29-1,CSVNTATGGASGEAFF,TGCAGCGTTAATACCGCTACAGGGGGCGCTTCGGGTGAAGCTTTCTTT
TRBD1,few,TRBJ1-1,19,TRBV4-1,CASSQFENRGTYPAAEAFF,TGCGCCAGCAGCCAATTTGAAAACAGGGGGACATATCCTGCAGCTGAAGCTTTCTTT
TRBD1,few,TRBJ2-1,16,TRBV4-3,CASSQDWGRGLNEQFF,TGCGCCAGCAGCCAAGATTGGGGTAGGGGGCTCAATGAGCAGTTCTTC
NA,NA,TRBJ2-5,16,TRBV6-4,CASSKIPGEVQETQYF,TGTGCCAGCAGTAAGATCCCAGGGGAGGTTCAGGAGACCCAGTACTTC
NA,NA,TRBJ2-1,16,TRBV20-1,CSAPFSGLPDYNEQFF,TGCAGTGCCCCCTTCTCAGGACTACCTGATTACAATGAGCAGTTCTTC
TRBD1,NA,TRBJ2-1,17,TRBV5-6,CASSLASGTGFYNEQFF,TGTGCCAGCAGCTTGGCGTCCGGGACAGGGTTCTACAATGAGCAGTTCTTC
TRBD1,NA,TRBJ2-3,14,TRBV7-8,CASSSGQGTYTQYF,TGTGCCAGCAGCTCTGGACAGGGCACATATACGCAGTATTTT
TRBD1,NA,TRBJ1-1,14,TRBV7-9,CASSLSTGRSEAFF,TGTGCCAGCAGCTTATCGACAGGGAGGAGTGAAGCTTTCTTT
NA,few,TRBJ2-1,16,TRBV7-9,CASSLWGQTAYNEQFF,TGTGCCAGCAGCTTATGGGGGCAGACCGCCTACAATGAGCAGTTCTTC
NA,NA,TRBJ2-5,16,TRBV6-2/TRBV6-3,CASSYSRFNGVETQYF,TGTGCCAGCAGTTACTCGAGGTTCAACGGGGTGGAGACCCAGTACTTC
TRBD2,NA,TRBJ2-1,14,TRBV6-2/TRBV6-3,CASSVAGGTNEQFF,TGTGCCAGCAGTGTAGCGGGGGGAACGAATGAGCAGTTCTTC
TRBD2,many,TRBJ2-1,19,TRBV7-8,CASRSPGIAGALPFNEQFF,TGTGCCAGCAGATCACCGGGCATAGCGGGGGCCCTCCCATTCAATGAGCAGTTCTTC
NA,few,TRBJ2-3,15,TRBV7-6,CASSLDRGTPDTQYF,TGTGCCAGCAGCTTAGATCGGGGGACCCCCGATACGCAGTATTTT
NA,many,TRBJ2-3,12,TRBV7-9,CASSTRGDTQYF,TGTGCCAGCAGCACTAGAGGAGATACGCAGTATTTT
TRBD1,many,TRBJ2-7,12,TRBV4-2,CASSQDRGGQYF,TGTGCCAGCAGCCAGGACAGGGGAGGGCAGTACTTC
NA,many,TRBJ2-1,12,TRBV7-2,CASSLKRHEQFF,TGTGCCAGCAGCTTAAAGCGCCATGAGCAGTTCTTC
NA,few,TRBJ1-3,14,TRBV29-1,CSVEEVGSGNTIYF,TGCAGCGTTGAAGAGGTTGGGTCTGGAAACACCATATATTTT
TRBD2,few,TRBJ2-5,16,TRBV2,CASSASGGGSQETQYF,TGTGCCAGCAGTGCAAGCGGCGGGGGTTCCCAAGAGACCCAGTACTTC
NA,few,TRBJ1-1,14,TRBV11-2,CASSLVPASSEAFF,TGTGCCAGCAGCTTAGTCCCGGCCTCCTCTGAAGCTTTCTTT
TRBD1,few,TRBJ1-2,14,TRBV29-1,CSVEEGGMVYGYTF,TGCAGCGTTGAAGAAGGGGGCATGGTCTATGGCTACACCTTC